This T cell receptor (beta chain) is drawn from a study of beta chain features in type 1 diabetes listed by TCRdb under 2018. Regarding the research as a whole: Patients and healthy donors did not differ in mean age, gender distribution, total cell number or subset yield. A total of some 110 million sorted cells were examined across all samples, and the number of cells per subset was strongly correlated with RNA yield. The study compared TCRB repertoires of sorted circulating CD4+ T cell subsets between recently diagnosed type 1 diabetes patients and matched healthy donors. Whereas all 28 donors provided naive and central memory subsets, regulatory and stem cell-like memory subsets were isolated from just 8 patients and roughly 8 healthy donors. What the study reported, not specific to this receptor: Shorter templates might have been favored by PCR, but patient and control samples were amplified and corrected together, so both groups would have been affected equally by any skew. Type 1 diabetes patients showed a moderate but significant shortening of TCRB CDR3 length in all four CD4+ subsets. HLA sub-analyses involved small numbers of individuals, so any influence of HLA type on TCRB rearrangement remained unresolved. At VDJ recombination sites, patients with type 1 diabetes made fewer insertions and deleted more nucleotides, a pattern implying thymic rearrangement abnormalities. Because cDNA was sequenced instead of genomic DNA, activated cells with high expression could be over-represented, although the groups did not differ in activation or CD3 levels. Naive, central memory and regulatory TCRB repertoires appeared to be more alike among patients than among healthy donors.

All of the isolated RNA was reverse transcribed with the High Capacity cDNA Reverse Transcription Kit, so expressed TCRB transcripts were sequenced. Naive, central memory and regulatory T cell samples underwent deep immunoSEQ sequencing, averaging around 3.6 million total reads per sample. After sorted cells were lysed in RLT buffer, RNA was extracted with DNase-treated RNeasy Micro or Mini kits, with the choice depending on cell number. To prevent cross-contamination, each cell subset was processed individually, whereas patient and healthy donor samples were processed jointly. The immunoSEQ multiplex PCR was used to amplify TCRB sequences from cDNA, yielding 87-bp fragments that span the CDR3 region. Sequencing of the amplicons was performed on the Illumina HiSeq platform. Per the authors' processing: Synthetic template baselines were used to correct PCR bias computationally, reads within Hamming distance 2 were collapsed, and singletons that could not be merged were discarded. Reads were aligned against IMGT so that V, D and J genes, CDR3 length and insertions or deletions at six rearrangement sites could be assigned. Within each subset, clonotype counts were normalized to sorted cell number, and only after that were true diversity and Gini coefficients computed with the tcR R package. The overlap coefficient, calculated on TCRB nucleotide sequences, was used to quantify repertoire sharing. TCRdb obtained this table from immuneACCESS and retained in-frame rearrangements with V and J assigned. These tables miss some clones; where compared with another copy, unresolved V genes account for less than half of the shortfall, and the remainder is unexplained. The DNA was the basis for D and trimming; V, J and clone size are from that table. This sample gives 300,000 to 350,000 clones in total; roughly 8% of them show up just once. Clones ranked in the top ten supply roughly 0.44% of the sample.

To note about this clone: Its target antigen remains unknown. The record has no base qualities; no much larger clone is one base away.

Each donor gave one peripheral blood draw, averaging about 100 mL, which was collected into heparinised tubes. Naive, central memory, regulatory and stem cell-like memory CD4+ T cells were sorted on a BD FACSAria II using a panel including CD45RO, CCR7, CD25, CD127, CD95 and CD27. Purity was above 95% for every sorted population. PBMCs were isolated right away by Lymphoprep density gradient centrifugation and were stained directly, without culture. To minimize batch effects, samples were stained and sorted in pairs, one healthy donor with one patient per experiment. The clonotype was recovered from a young woman in good health. Sequencing input: central memory CD4+ T cells from blood.

The CDR3 has the sequence CASSKQGPQETQYF. The DNA sequence follows: TGCGCCAGCAGCAAACAGGGCCCCCAAGAGACCCAGTACTTC. The V and J genes are TRBV4-1 and TRBJ2-5, with TRBD1 as a weak D call on 6 bases. Inclusive of the bounding cysteine and phenylalanine, the CDR3 is 14 residues long. Only the CDR3 part of the read is kept: 42 bases, read in frame from the first base. Per the germline V gene, MGHRA is the CDR1 and YSYEKL is the CDR2. V and J are truncated by 5 bases and 1 base respectively, leaving an intervening sequence of 11 bases.